This TCR beta chain was profiled in a study of Ad26.COV2.S vaccination and SARS-CoV-2 variants. For the study at large: Into the muscle, Ad26.COV2.S was dosed once or twice, 56 days apart. Study outcomes and limitations: Substantial breadth in spike-specific CD8+ and CD4+ T cell responses was reportedly seen after vaccination.

Treatment here: roughly 20 received Ad26.COV2.S at low or high dose, single or two shots; a few received placebo; per-sample allocation not given. It was on day 63 after the first vaccine or placebo injection that samples were taken. The V gene end was trimmed by 3 bases and the J gene end by 0 bases; junction bases not matched to a gene: 6. Germline assignment: CDR1 SGDLS and CDR2 YYNGEE. The CDR3 consists of 16 residues. This clone was seen a few times. Its antigen is currently unknown. Profiling relied on immunoSEQ multiplex PCR, and the TCRdb table lists in-frame clones only, not all of them. The data show around 370,000 clones, with 85% seen just once and about 3.5% held by the top ten.

Specimen: peripheral blood, collected in a trial of Ad26.COV2.S vaccine versus placebo. The source of this sequence is a person between 18 and 60 years old who received the Ad26.COV2.S COVID-19 vaccine or a placebo. The chain joins TRBV9 to TRBJ1-3; 7 nucleotides align to TRBD1. The CDR3 DNA sequence: TGTGCCAGCAGCGGACCGACAGGGCCCTCTGGAAACACCATATATTTT. Its translation: CASSGPTGPSGNTIYF.